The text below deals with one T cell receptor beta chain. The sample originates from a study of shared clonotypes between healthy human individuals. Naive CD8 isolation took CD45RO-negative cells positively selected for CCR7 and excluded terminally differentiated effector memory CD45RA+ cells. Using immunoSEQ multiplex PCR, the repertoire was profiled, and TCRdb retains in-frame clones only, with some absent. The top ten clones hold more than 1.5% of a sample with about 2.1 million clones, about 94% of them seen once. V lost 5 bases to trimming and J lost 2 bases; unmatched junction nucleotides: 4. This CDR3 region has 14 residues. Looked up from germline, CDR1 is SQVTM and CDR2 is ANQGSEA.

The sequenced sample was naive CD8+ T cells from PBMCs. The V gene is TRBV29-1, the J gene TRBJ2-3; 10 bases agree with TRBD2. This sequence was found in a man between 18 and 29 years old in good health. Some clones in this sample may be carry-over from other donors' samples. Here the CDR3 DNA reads TGCAGCGTTCAGGGACTAGCGTACACAGATACGCAGTATTTT. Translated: CSVQGLAYTDTQYF.